The clone carrying this T cell receptor (beta chain) was detected only a few times. The source of the sample is a study of T-cell reconstitution after alpha-beta-depleted transplantation in children. Unique molecular identifiers were incorporated during preparation of the TCRbeta library. TCRdb passed the PCR reads through MiXCR, listing each CDR3 protein once. Found here are 260,000 or so distinct CDR3 sequences, 12% of them singletons; the top ten hold around 3%. This clonotype was obtained from a human donor who donated a stem cell graft to a child with acute lymphoblastic leukemia. The sequencing here drew on PBMCs from the stem cell graft donor, taken from the stem cell graft.

The CDR3 DNA reads TGCGCCAGCAGCCCCTCTGGACAGGGTCCTGAAGCTTTCTTT. This sequence encodes CASSPSGQGPEAFF. This sequence joins TRBV5-1 and TRBJ1-1; 8 nucleotides agree with TRBD1. This CDR3 comprises 14 residues. V gave up 4 bases and J gave up 6 bases; unmatched junction bases: 8. Germline CDR1 is SGHRS and CDR2 is YFSETQ. The complete variable domain, with remaining parts taken from reference TRBV5-1 and TRBJ1-1, reads KAGVTQTPRYLIKTRGQQVTLSCSPISGHRSVSWYQQTPGQGLQFLFEYFSETQRNKGNFPGRFSGRQFSNSRSEMNVSTLELGDSALYLCASSPSGQGPEAFFGQGTRLTVV.